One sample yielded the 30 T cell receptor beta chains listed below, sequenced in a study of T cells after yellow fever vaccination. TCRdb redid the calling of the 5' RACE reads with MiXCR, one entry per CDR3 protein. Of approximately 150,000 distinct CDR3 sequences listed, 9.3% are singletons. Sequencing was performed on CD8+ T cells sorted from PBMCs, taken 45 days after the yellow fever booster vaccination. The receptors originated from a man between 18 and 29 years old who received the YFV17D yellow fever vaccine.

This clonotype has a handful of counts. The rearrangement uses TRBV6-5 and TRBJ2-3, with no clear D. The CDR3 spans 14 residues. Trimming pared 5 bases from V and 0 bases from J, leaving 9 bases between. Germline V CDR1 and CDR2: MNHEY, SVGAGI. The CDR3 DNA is TGTGCCAGCAGTGAGTTACTGAGCACAGATACGCAGTATTTT. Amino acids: CASSELLSTDTQYF.

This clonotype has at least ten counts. CDR3 nucleotides: TGCGCCAGCAGCCAGACGCTCACCCTGGGGCTCGCCGAGCAGTACTTC. Its translation is CASSQTLTLGLAEQYF. V usage is TRBV4-1 and J usage is TRBJ2-7, with D tentatively TRBD1 (5 bases). This CDR3 comprises 16 residues. With 3 bases removed from V and 6 bases from J, the gap between germline ends came to 21 bases. The germline V gene encodes CDR1 MGHRA and CDR2 YSYEKL.

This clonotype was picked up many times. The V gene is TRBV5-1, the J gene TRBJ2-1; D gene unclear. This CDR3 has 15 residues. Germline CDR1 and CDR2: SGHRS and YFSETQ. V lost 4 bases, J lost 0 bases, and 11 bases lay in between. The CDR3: CASSTEPSSYNEQFF. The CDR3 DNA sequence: TGCGCCAGCAGCACTGAGCCTAGCTCCTACAATGAGCAGTTCTTC. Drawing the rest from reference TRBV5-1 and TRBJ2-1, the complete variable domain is KAGVTQTPRYLIKTRGQQVTLSCSPISGHRSVSWYQQTPGQGLQFLFEYFSETQRNKGNFPGRFSGRQFSNSRSEMNVSTLELGDSALYLCASSTEPSSYNEQFFGPGTRLTVL.

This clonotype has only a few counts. The CDR3 DNA reads as TGTGCCAGCAGCTTAGGATCATGGGTGGTGGAGGGCGAGCAGTACTTC. Translated: CASSLGSWVVEGEQYF. J is TRBJ2-7 and V is TRBV11-2, with D possibly being TRBD2 (6 bases). V was pared by 1 base and J by 6 bases, with 19 bases between. The CDR3 length is 16 residues. Germline V lookup: CDR1 SGHAT, CDR2 FQNNGV.

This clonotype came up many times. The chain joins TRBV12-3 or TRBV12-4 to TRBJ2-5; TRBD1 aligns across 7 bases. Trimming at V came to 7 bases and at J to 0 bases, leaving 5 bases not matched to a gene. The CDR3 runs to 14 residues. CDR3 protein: CASNAQGYQETQYF. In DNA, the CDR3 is TGTGCCAGCAATGCACAGGGGTACCAAGAGACCCAGTACTTC.

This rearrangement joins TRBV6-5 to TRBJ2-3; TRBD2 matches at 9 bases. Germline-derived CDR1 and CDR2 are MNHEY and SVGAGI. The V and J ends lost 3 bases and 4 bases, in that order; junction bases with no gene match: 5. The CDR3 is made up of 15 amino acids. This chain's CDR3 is CASSYFASGADTQYF. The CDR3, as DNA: TGTGCCAGCAGTTATTTTGCTAGCGGGGCAGATACGCAGTATTTT.

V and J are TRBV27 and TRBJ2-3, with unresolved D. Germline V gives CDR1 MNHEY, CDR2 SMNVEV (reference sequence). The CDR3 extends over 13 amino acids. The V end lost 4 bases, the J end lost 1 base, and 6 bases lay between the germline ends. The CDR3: CASSSRRTDTQYF. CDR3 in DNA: TGTGCCAGCAGTTCTAGACGCACAGATACGCAGTATTTT.

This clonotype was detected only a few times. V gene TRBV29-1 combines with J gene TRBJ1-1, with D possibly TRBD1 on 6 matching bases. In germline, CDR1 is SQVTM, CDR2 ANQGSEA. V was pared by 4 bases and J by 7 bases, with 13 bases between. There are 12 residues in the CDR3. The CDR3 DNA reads TGCAGCGTTGCGGACAGTAATTTTGAAGCTTTCTTT. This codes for CSVADSNFEAFF.

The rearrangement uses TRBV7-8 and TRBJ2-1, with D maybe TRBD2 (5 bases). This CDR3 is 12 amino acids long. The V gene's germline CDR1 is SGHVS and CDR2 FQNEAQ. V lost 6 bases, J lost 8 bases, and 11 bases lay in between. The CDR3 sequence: CASRRLADEQFF. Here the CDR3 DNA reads TGTGCCAGCAGGAGGCTAGCCGATGAGCAGTTCTTC.

The CDR3, as DNA: TGTGCCAGCAGCTTCGAGACAGGGTTAACAGATACGCAGTATTTT. Translating it yields CASSFETGLTDTQYF. The chain recombines TRBV7-6 with TRBJ2-3; 7 bases line up with TRBD1. CDR1 and CDR2 (germline): SGHVS, FNYEAQ. Losses at the gene ends were 3 bases for V and 3 bases for J; bases not matched to a gene: 6. The CDR3 is 15 residues long. The variable domain in full, completed from reference TRBV7-6 and TRBJ2-3, reads GAGVSQSPRYKVTKRGQDVALRCDPISGHVSLYWYRQALGQGPEFLTYFNYEAQQDKSGLPNDRFSAERPEGSISTLTIQRTEQRDSAMYRCASSFETGLTDTQYFGPGTRLTVL.

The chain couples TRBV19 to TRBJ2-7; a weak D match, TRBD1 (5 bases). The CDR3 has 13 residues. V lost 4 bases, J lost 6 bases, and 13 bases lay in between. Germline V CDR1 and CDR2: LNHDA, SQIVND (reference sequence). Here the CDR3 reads CASSTTSGSEQYV. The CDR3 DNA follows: TGTGCCAGTAGTACAACCTCAGGGTCCGAGCAGTACGTC.

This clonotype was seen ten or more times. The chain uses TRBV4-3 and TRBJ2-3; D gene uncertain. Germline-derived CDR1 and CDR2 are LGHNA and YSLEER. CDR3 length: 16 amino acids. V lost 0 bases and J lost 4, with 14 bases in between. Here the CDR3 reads CASSQEDRRESDTQYF. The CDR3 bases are TGCGCCAGCAGCCAAGAGGATCGAAGGGAATCAGATACGCAGTATTTT.

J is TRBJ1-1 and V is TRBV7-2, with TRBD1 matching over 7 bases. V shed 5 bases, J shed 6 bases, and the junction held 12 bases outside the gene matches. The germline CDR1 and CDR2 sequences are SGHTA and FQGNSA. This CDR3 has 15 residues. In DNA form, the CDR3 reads TGTGCCAGCAGCCCTTATACCGGGACAGATTCTGAAGCTTTCTTT. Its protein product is CASSPYTGTDSEAFF.

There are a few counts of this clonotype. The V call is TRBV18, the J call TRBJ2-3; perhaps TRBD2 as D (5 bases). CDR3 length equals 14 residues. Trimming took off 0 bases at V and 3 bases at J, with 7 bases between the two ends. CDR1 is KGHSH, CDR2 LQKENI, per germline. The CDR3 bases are TGTGCCAGCTCACCACCGTCGGGAACAGATACGCAGTATTTT. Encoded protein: CASSPPSGTDTQYF.

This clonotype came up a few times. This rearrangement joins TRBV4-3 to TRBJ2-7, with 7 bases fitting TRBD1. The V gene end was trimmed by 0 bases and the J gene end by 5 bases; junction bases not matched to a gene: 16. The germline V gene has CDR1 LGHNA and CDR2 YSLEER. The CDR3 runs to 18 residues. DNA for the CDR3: TGCGCCAGCAGCCAAGATATAATGGGTACAGGGGTCAACGACGAGCAGTACTTC. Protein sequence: CASSQDIMGTGVNDEQYF.

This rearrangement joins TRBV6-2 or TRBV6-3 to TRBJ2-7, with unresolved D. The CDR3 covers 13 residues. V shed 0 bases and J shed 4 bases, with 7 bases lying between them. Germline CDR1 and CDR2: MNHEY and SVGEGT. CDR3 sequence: CASSYSVRYEQYV. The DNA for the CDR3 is TGTGCCAGCAGTTACTCGGTCAGGTACGAGCAGTACGTC.

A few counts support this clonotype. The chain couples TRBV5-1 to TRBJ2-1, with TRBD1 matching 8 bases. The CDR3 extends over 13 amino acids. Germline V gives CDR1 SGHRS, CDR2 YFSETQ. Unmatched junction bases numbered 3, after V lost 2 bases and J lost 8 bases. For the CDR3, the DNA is TGCGCCAGCAGCTTTCCAGGGGGCGATGAGCAGTTCTTC. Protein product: CASSFPGGDEQFF.

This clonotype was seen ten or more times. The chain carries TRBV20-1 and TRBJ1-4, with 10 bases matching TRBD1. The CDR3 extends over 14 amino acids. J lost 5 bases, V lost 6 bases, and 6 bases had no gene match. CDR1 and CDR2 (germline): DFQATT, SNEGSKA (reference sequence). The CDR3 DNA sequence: TGCAGTGCGGAGTCGACAGGGGGCAATGAAAAACTGTTTTTT. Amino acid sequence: CSAESTGGNEKLFF.

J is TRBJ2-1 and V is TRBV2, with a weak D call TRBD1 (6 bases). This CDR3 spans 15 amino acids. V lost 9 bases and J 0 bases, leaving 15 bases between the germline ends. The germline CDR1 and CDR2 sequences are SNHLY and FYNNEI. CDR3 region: CASPARGSSYNEQFF. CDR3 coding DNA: TGTGCCAGTCCCGCGAGGGGGAGCTCCTACAATGAGCAGTTCTTC.

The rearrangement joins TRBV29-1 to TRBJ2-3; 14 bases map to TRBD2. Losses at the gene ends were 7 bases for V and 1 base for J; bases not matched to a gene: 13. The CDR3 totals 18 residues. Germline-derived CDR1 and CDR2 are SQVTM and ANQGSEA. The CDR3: CSALGWTSGGPGTDTQYF. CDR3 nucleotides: TGCAGCGCCCTGGGGTGGACTAGCGGGGGGCCTGGCACAGATACGCAGTATTTT.

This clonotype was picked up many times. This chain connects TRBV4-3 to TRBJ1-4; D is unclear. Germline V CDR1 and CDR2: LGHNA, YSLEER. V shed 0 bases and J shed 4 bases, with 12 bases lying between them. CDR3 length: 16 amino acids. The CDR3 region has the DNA TGCGCCAGCAGCCAAGATCTAGCTGGGTTTAATGAAAAACTGTTTTTT. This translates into CASSQDLAGFNEKLFF.

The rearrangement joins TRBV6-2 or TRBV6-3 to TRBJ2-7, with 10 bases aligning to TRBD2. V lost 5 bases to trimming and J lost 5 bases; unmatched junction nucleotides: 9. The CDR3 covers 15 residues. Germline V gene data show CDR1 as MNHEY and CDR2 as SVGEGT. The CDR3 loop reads CASSSPLAGAHEQYV. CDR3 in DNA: TGTGCCAGCAGTAGCCCTCTAGCGGGGGCCCACGAGCAGTACGTC.

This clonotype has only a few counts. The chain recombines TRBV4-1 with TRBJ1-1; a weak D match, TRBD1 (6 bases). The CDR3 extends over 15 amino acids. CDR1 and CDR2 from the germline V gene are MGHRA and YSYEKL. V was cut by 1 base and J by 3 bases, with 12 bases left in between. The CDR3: CASSQAPQGYTEAFF. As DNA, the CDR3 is TGCGCCAGCAGCCAAGCTCCCCAGGGGTACACTGAAGCTTTCTTT.

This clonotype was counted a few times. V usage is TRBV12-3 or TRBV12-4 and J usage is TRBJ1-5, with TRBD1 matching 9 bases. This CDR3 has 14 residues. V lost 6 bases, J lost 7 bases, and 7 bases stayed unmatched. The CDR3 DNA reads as TGTGCCAGCAGGTACAGGGGGCTGGGACAGCCCCAGCATTTT. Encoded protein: CASRYRGLGQPQHF.

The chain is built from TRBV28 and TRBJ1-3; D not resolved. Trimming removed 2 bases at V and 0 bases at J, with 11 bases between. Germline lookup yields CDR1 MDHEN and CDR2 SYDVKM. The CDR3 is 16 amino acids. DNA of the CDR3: TGTGCCAGCAGTTTAATTCAGGAGAGCTCTGGAAACACCATATATTTT. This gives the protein CASSLIQESSGNTIYF.

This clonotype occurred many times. CDR3 DNA: TGTGCCAGCAGTTACGTGCGGGCCGACTCCTACGAGCAGTACTTC. Encoded protein: CASSYVRADSYEQYF. V and J are TRBV6-2 or TRBV6-3 and TRBJ2-7; tentatively, D is TRBD2 (5 bases). V was cut by 2 bases and J by 0 bases, with 11 bases left in between. This CDR3 is built from 15 residues. Germline CDR1 MNHEY, CDR2 SVGEGT.

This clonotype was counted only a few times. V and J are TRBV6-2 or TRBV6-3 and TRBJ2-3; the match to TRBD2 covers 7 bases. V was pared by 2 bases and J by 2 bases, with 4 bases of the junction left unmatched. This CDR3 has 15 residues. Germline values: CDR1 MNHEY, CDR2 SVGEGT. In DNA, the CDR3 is TGTGCCAGCAGTTACACCCTAGCGGCCACAGATACGCAGTATTTT. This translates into CASSYTLAATDTQYF.

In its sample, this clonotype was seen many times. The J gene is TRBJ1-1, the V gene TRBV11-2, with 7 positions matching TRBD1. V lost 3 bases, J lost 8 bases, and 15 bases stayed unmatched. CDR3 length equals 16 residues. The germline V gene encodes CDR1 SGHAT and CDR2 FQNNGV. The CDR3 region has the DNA TGTGCCAGCAGCTTCACAAGGACAGGCGGGGGTTCAGAAGCTTTCTTT. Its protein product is CASSFTRTGGGSEAFF.

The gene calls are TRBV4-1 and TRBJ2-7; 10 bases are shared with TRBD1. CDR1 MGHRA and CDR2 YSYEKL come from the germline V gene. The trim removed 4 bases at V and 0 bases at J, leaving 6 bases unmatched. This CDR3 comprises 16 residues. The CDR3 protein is CASSLGTGESSYEQYF. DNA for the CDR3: TGCGCCAGCAGCCTGGGGACAGGGGAGAGCTCCTACGAGCAGTACTTC.

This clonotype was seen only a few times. This chain's CDR3 is CASSSEQATLTLICIEAFF. The CDR3 bases are TGTGCCAGCAGCTCGGAACAGGCAACCTTAACCTTAATCTGTATTGAAGCTTTCTTT. The V gene is TRBV7-2, the J gene TRBJ1-1; D might be TRBD1 (5 bases). Looked up from germline, CDR1 is SGHTA and CDR2 is FQGNSA. Trimming took 4 bases from V and 7 from J, leaving 31 bases between them. CDR3 length equals 19 residues.